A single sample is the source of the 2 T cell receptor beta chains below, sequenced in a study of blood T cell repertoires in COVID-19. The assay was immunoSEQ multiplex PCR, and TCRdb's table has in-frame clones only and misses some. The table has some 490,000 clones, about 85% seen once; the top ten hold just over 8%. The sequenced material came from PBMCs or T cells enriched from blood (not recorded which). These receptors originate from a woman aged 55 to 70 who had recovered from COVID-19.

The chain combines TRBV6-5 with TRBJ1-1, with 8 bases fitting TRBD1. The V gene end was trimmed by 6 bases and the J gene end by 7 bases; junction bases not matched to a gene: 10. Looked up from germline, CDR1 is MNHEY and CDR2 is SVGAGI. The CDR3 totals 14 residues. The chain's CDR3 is CASSQVGQGFEAFF. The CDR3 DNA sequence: TGTGCCAGCAGCCAGGTCGGACAGGGCTTTGAAGCTTTCTTT.

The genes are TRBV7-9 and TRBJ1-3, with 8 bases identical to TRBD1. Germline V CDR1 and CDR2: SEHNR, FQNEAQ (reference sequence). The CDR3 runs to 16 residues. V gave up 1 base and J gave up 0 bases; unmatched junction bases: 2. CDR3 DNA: TGTGCCAGCAGCTTAGGACAGGGGATCTCTGGAAACACCATATATTTT. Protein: CASSLGQGISGNTIYF.